This is a list of T cell receptor beta chains from one sample in a study of regulatory T cells in long-lasting Graves disease. One entry per CDR3 protein results from TCRdb running MiXCR on the multiplex PCR reads. The table has 700,000 or so distinct CDR3 sequences, around 30% seen once. The sequencing used peripheral blood mononuclear cells (PBMCs), collected when the disease was refractory, from a patient treated with antithyroid drugs. Receptors were obtained from a female donor with Graves disease. The conserved cysteine and the conserved F or W are not part of the CDR3 here. The D gene is left open where the match is weak. Part of the rows lack a size; the others show once, few, many or a class for expanded clones.

>TRBV10-1|NA|TRBD2
ASSSKNRELLGLAGEECAGELF
>TRBV5-1|few|NA
ASSLDTAANVLT
>TRBV28|NA|TRBD1
ASSQVRRLGQGIEQY
>TRBV5-1|NA|NA
ASSPYQAYNEQF
>TRBV12-3/TRBV12-4|many|TRBD2
ASSPTSGSHEQY
>TRBV6-2/TRBV6-3|NA|NA
ASSLIPSYEQY
>TRBV7-3|NA|NA
ASSLTGRAHYGYT
>TRBV15|many|NA
ATSRQGSVQH
>TRBV11-2|many|NA
ASSLEGLETGELF
>TRBV29-1|few|NA
SVDSENTEAF
>TRBV11-3|few|TRBD2
ASISPAGGTLLRPNEQY
>TRBV25-1|few|TRBD1
ASSAPGQINEKLF
>TRBV11-2|many|NA
ASSLAWTDKNIQY
>TRBV2|many|NA
ASSDGAGQPQH
>TRBV19|NA|TRBD1
ASSLGTGDLNTEAF
>TRBV11-2|few|TRBD2
ASSTHPGLAGGRFLTGELF
>TRBV19|NA|TRBD1
ATRQGRSITGELF
>TRBV13|NA|NA
ASSLQGWANEKLF
>TRBV12-3/TRBV12-4|NA|NA
ASSHHQGSYGYT
>TRBV12-3/TRBV12-4|NA|TRBD1
ASSNRDRGAQPQH
>TRBV10-3|few|NA
AISESGRQARGYT
>TRBV30|NA|NA
AWSVLGQQIEQY
>TRBV30|few|NA
AWKADTYEQY
>TRBV11-2|NA|NA
ASSGPLTVRNTGELF
>TRBV4-1|few|TRBD2
ASTQGTSGKGELF
>TRBV2|few|TRBD1
ASRAQQGAGNQPQH
>TRBV20-1|NA|NA
SAREVKQETQY
>TRBV7-3|NA|NA
ASSRGMNTEAS
>TRBV29-1|few|NA
SVVRQKQETQY
>TRBV6-1|few|NA
ASASGGQLGEKLF
>TRBV10-3|NA|NA
ASSGLLAASYEQY
>TRBV19|NA|TRBD1
ASGTGTGANVLT
>TRBV27|few|NA
ASSQRGSSYNSPLH
>TRBV7-9|NA|NA
ASSDPLGSQETQY
>TRBV27|NA|NA
ASSFLGRKPLH
>TRBV7-3|few|NA
ASSPAAGHRSYEQY
>TRBV7-2|few|TRBD1
ASSLAQGAYGYT
>TRBV19|NA|NA
ASSIRMGQPQH
>TRBV12-3/TRBV12-4|NA|NA
ASSLSPSEIYGYT
>TRBV7-9|NA|TRBD2
ASSGSGRNSYEQY
>TRBV2|many|NA
ASTRQDLNTEAF